These 11 T cell receptor beta chains were all obtained from the same sample, sequenced in a study of cytomegalovirus exposure and HLA in healthy donors. PCR employed 60 Vbeta and 13 Jbeta primers. Sequencing was performed with immunoSEQ multiplex PCR; in TCRdb, only in-frame clones are kept and a portion is missing. The data hold tens of thousands of clones, with roughly nine tenths observed a single time. Sequencing was carried out using PBMCs. The receptors were gathered from a man aged 25 to 40 in good health and CMV-seropositive.

This chain connects TRBV2 to TRBJ1-4; D is perhaps TRBD1 (5 bases). The germline V gene has CDR1 SNHLY and CDR2 FYNNEI. The CDR3 spans 14 residues. Between the trimmed V and J ends, which lost 6 bases and 4 bases, there was a span of 12 bases. CDR3 DNA sequence: TGTGCCAGCAGAAAGACAGCGAGTAATGAAAAACTGTTTTTT. It encodes CASRKTASNEKLFF.

V and J are TRBV30 and TRBJ2-1; a possible D gene is TRBD1 (6 bases). The V and J ends lost 4 bases and 7 bases respectively, with 14 bases between them. This CDR3 is 13 amino acids long. The V gene's germline CDR1 is GTSNPN and CDR2 SVGIG (reference sequence). The CDR3 is CAWKITGLNEQFF. The DNA of the CDR3 is TGTGCCTGGAAAATTACAGGGTTGAATGAGCAGTTCTTC.

This chain connects TRBV15 to TRBJ1-6; D gene ambiguous. This CDR3 spans 14 amino acids. V gave up 3 bases and J gave up 9 bases, with 12 bases separating them. In germline, CDR1 is LNHNV, CDR2 YYDKDF (reference sequence). In DNA, the CDR3 is TGTGCCACCAGCAGGGGTCTAGCAGTTTCACCCCTCCACTTT. Translated, it gives CATSRGLAVSPLHF.

In the case of this clone: The junction shows a germline mismatch at one end, possibly a read error. This rearrangement joins TRBV7-7 to TRBJ2-1, with TRBD1 matching 7 bases. CDR3 length equals 17 residues. Germline V CDR1 and CDR2: SSHAT, FNYEAQ (reference sequence). The CDR3 sequence: CASSLAPTGRGYNEQFF. CDR3 nucleotides: TGTGCTAGCAGCTTAGCCCCGACAGGGCGAGGCTACAATGAGCAGTTCTTC. Looking up the rest from reference TRBV7-7 and TRBJ2-1 gives the full variable domain: GAGVSQSPRYKVTKRGQDVTLRCDPISSHATLYWYQQALGQGPEFLTYFNYEAQPDKSGLPSDRFSAERPEGSISTLTIQRTEQRDSAMYRCASSLAPTGRGYNEQFFGPGTRLTVL.

This chain uses TRBV12-5 with TRBJ1-5, with D possibly being TRBD1 (6 bases). Per germline, CDR1 LGHNT and CDR2 FRNRAP. Trimming took 1 base from V and 0 from J, leaving 10 bases between them. This CDR3 comprises 16 residues. In DNA form, the CDR3 reads TGTGCTAGTGGTTTGGAGACAGGAAATAGCAATCAGCCCCAGCATTTT. This sequence encodes CASGLETGNSNQPQHF.

The chain has TRBV6-5 and TRBJ1-3; D unclear. V was shortened by 6 bases and J by 1 base, with 7 bases between the two germline ends. Germline CDR1 MNHEY, CDR2 SVGAGI. The CDR3 contains 13 residues. The CDR3 coding sequence is TGTGCCAGCAGGAGGGCGTCTGGAAACACCATATATTTT. As protein: CASRRASGNTIYF.

The V and J genes are TRBV7-9 and TRBJ1-2, with a weak D call TRBD1 (6 bases). The CDR3 covers 17 residues. The V gene lost 0 bases and the J gene lost 2 bases, with 16 bases spanning the gap. Germline loops: CDR1 SEHNR, CDR2 FQNEAQ (reference sequence). CDR3 sequence (DNA): TGTGCCAGCAGCTTAGCGGAAGGAGGACAGCAAAACTATGGCTACACCTTC. Its protein product is CASSLAEGGQQNYGYTF.

CDR3: CASTMSPGNTIYF. The CDR3, as DNA: TGTGCCAGCACAATGAGCCCTGGAAACACCATATATTTT. The chain uses TRBV28 and TRBJ1-3, with D unresolved. Germline CDR1 and CDR2: MDHEN and SYDVKM. The CDR3 loop spans 13 amino acids. With 7 bases removed from V and 2 bases from J, the gap between germline ends came to 9 bases.

This chain joins TRBV7-2 and TRBJ1-1; D is possibly TRBD1 (5 bases). Trimming shortened V by 7 bases and J by 0 bases, and 15 bases separated the two germline ends. This CDR3 spans 15 amino acids. Per the germline V gene, CDR1 is SGHTA and CDR2 is FQGNSA. The CDR3 DNA sequence: TGTGCCAGCACCCTAGGAGGGGCGATGAACACTGAAGCTTTCTTT. Its protein is CASTLGGAMNTEAFF.

The chain recombines TRBV5-1 with TRBJ1-2; D may be TRBD1 (5 bases). V lost 6 bases, J lost 3 bases, and 12 bases lay in between. The CDR3 sequence is 13 residues long. Germline CDR1 SGHRS, CDR2 YFSETQ. Here the CDR3 DNA reads TGCGCCAGCAAAAGGGAGGGGTACTATGGCTACACCTTC. The encoded protein is CASKREGYYGYTF.

The J gene is TRBJ1-1, the V gene TRBV2; 7 bases agree with TRBD1. Trimming removed 7 bases from V and 0 bases from J; junction bases left unmatched: 8. The CDR3 sequence is 15 residues long. Germline V gives CDR1 SNHLY, CDR2 FYNNEI. The CDR3 is CASKRGGQLNTEAFF. Here the CDR3 DNA reads TGTGCCAGCAAAAGAGGGGGACAGTTGAACACTGAAGCTTTCTTT. The variable domain in full, completed from reference TRBV2 and TRBJ1-1, reads EPEVTQTPSHQVTQMGQEVILRCVPISNHLYFYWYRQILGQKVEFLVSFYNNEISEKSEIFDDQFSVERPDGSNFTLKIRSTKLEDSAMYFCASKRGGQLNTEAFFGQGTRLTVV.